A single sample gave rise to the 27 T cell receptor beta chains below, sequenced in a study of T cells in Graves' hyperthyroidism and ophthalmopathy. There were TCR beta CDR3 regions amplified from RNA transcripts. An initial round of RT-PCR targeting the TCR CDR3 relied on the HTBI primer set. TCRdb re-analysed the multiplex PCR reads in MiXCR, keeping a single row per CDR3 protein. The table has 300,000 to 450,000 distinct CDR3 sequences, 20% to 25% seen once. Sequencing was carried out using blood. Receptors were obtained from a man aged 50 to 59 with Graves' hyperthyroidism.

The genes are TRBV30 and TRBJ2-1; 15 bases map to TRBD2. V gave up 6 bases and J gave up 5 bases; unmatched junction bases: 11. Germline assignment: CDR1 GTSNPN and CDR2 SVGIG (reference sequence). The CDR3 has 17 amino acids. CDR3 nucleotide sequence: TGTGCCTGCAGCTTCCGGACTAGCGGGAGGGTTGACAATGAGCAGTTCTTC. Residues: CACSFRTSGRVDNEQFF. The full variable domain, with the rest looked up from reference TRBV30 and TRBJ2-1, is SQTIHQWPATLVQPVGSPLSLECTVEGTSNPNLYWYRQAAGRGLQLLFYSVGIGQISSEVPQNLSASRPQDRQFILSSKKLLLSDSGFYLCACSFRTSGRVDNEQFFGPGTRLTVL.

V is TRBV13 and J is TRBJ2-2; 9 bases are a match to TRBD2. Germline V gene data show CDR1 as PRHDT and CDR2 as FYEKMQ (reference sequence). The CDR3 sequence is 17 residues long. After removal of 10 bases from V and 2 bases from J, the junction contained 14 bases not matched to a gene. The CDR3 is CATEISGSRSNTGELFF. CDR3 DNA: TGTGCCACGGAGATTAGCGGGAGTAGGAGTAACACCGGGGAGCTGTTTTTT.

CDR3 in DNA: TGTGCCAGCAGCTCCGGGCGGGGGTCCAATGAGCAGTTCTTC. Encoded protein: CASSSGRGSNEQFF. This chain uses TRBV3-1 with TRBJ2-1; TRBD2 matches at 7 bases. This CDR3 is built from 14 residues. J lost 6 bases, V lost 5 bases, and 7 bases had no gene match. Per germline, CDR1 LGHDT and CDR2 YNNKEL (reference sequence).

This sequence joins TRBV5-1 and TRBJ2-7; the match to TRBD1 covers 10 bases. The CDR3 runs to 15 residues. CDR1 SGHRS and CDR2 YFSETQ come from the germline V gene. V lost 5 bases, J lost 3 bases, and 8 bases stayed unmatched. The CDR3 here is CASRHRDRGFYEQYF. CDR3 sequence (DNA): TGCGCCAGCAGACACCGGGACAGGGGCTTCTACGAGCAGTACTTC.

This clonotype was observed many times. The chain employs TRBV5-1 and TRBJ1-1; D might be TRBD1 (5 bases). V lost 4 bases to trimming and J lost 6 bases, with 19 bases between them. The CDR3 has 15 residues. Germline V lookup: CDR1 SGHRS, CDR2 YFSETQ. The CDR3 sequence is CASSLSRGEEPEAFF. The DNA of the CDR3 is TGCGCCAGCAGCCTATCGAGAGGGGAGGAGCCTGAAGCTTTCTTT.

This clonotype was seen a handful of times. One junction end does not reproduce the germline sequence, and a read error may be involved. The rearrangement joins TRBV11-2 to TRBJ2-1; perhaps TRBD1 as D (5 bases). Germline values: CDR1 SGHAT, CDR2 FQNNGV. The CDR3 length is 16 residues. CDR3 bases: TGTGCCAGCAGCTTAGATCCCGCACTGGGGCTCAATGAGCGGTTCTTC. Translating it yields CASSLDPALGLNERFF.

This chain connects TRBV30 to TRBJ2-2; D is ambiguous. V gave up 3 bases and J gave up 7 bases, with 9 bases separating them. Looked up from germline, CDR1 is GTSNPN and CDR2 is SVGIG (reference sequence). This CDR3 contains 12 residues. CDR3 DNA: TGTGCCTGGAGCCCCCACAACGGGGAGCTGTTTTTT. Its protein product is CAWSPHNGELFF.

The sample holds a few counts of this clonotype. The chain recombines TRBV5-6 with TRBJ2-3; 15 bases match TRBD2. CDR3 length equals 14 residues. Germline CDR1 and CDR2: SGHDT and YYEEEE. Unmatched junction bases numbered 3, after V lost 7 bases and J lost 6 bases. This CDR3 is CASGLAGGKDTQYF. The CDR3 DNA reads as TGTGCCAGCGGACTAGCGGGGGGGAAGGATACGCAGTATTTT.

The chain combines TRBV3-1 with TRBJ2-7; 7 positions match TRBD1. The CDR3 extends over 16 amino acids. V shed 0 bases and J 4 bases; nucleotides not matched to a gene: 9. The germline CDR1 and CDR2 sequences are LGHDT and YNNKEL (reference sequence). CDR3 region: CASSQDRGQRAYEQYF. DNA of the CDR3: TGTGCCAGCAGCCAAGATAGGGGACAGAGAGCTTACGAGCAGTACTTC.

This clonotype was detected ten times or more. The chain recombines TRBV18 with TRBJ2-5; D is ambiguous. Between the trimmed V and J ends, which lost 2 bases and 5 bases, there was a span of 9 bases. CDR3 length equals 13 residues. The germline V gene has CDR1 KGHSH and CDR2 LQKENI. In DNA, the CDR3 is TGTGCCAGCTCACCATCCTCGTCTGAGACCCAGTACTTC. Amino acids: CASSPSSSETQYF.

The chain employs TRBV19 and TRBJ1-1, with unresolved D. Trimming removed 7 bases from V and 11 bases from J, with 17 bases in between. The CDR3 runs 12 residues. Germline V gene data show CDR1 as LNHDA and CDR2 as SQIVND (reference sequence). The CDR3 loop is CASTQGPTGAFF. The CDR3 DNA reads TGTGCCAGTACCCAAGGACCCACGGGGGCTTTCTTT.

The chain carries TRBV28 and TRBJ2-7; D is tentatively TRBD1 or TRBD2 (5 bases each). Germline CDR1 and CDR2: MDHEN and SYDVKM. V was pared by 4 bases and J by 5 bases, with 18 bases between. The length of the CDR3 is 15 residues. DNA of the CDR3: TGTGCCAGCAGTTCCAGTGGTGAGGGGTGGAACGAGCAGTACTTC. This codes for CASSSSGEGWNEQYF.

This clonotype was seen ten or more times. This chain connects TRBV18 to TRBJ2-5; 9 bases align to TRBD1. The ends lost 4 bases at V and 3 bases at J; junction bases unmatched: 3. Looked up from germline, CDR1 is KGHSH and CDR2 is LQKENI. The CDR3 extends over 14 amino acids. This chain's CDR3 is CASSHGTGKETQYF. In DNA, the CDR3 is TGTGCCAGCTCACACGGGACAGGGAAAGAGACCCAGTACTTC.

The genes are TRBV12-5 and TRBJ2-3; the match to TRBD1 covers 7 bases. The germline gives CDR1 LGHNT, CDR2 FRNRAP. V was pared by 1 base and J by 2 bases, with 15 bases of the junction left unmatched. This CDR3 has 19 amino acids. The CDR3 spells CASGLANRGRGFYTDTQYF. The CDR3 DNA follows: TGTGCTAGTGGTTTGGCTAACAGGGGTAGAGGATTCTACACAGATACGCAGTATTTT.

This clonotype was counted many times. CDR3 coding DNA: TGTGCCAGCAGTTTCCCCACAGGGGGCACTGAAGCTTTCTTT. Protein sequence: CASSFPTGGTEAFF. V is TRBV28 and J is TRBJ1-1; 8 positions agree with TRBD1. The germline V gene encodes CDR1 MDHEN and CDR2 SYDVKM. The V and J ends lost 3 bases and 4 bases, in that order; junction bases with no gene match: 4. The CDR3 has 14 residues.

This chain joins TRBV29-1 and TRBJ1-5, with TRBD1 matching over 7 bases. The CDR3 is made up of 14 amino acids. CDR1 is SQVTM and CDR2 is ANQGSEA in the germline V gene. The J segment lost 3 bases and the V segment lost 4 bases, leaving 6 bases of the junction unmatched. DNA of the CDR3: TGCAGCGTTGGAACAGGGGAGAACAATCAGCCCCAGCATTTT. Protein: CSVGTGENNQPQHF.

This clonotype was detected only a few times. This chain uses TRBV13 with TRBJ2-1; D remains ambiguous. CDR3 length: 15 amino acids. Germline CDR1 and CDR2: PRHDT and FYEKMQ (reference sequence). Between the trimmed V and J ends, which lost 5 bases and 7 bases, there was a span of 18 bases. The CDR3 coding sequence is TGTGCCAGCAGCCTATACACGTCGCGGAGAAATGAGCAGTTCTTC. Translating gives CASSLYTSRRNEQFF.

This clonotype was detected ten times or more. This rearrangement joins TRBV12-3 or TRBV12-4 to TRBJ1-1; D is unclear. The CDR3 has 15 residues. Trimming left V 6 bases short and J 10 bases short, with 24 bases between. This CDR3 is CASRAGRRMGLGAFF. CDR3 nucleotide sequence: TGTGCCAGCAGAGCAGGTCGTCGGATGGGGTTAGGAGCTTTCTTT.

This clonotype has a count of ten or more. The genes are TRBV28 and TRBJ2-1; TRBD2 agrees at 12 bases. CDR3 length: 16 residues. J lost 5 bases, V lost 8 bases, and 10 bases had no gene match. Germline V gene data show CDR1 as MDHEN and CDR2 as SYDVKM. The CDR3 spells CASGFPGLAGHNEQFF. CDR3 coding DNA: TGTGCCAGCGGGTTCCCGGGACTAGCGGGCCACAATGAGCAGTTCTTC.

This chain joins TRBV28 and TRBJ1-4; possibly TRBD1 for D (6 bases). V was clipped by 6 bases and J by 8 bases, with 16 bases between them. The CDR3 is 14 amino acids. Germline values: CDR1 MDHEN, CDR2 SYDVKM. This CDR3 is CASSPGGAREKLFF. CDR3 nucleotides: TGTGCCAGCAGCCCGGGGGGGGCTCGAGAAAAACTGTTTTTT.

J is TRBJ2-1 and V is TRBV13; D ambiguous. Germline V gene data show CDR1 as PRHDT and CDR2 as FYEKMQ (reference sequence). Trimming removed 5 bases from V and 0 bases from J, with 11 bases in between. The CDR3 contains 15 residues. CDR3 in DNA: TGTGCCAGCAGCGCCGGACGGAGCTCCTACAATGAGCAGTTCTTC. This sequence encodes CASSAGRSSYNEQFF.

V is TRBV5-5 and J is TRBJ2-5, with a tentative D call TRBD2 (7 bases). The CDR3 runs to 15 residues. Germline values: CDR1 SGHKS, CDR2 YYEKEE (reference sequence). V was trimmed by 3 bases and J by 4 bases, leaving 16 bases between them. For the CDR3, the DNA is TGTGCCAGCAGCTATAGACAGGCGGGGGCAGAGACCCAGTACTTC. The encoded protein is CASSYRQAGAETQYF.

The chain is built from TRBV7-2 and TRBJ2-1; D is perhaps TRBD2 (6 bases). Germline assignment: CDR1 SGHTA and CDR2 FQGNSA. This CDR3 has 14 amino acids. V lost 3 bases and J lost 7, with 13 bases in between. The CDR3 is CASSFSRLVNEQFF. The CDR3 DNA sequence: TGTGCCAGCAGCTTCTCACGACTAGTTAATGAGCAGTTCTTC.

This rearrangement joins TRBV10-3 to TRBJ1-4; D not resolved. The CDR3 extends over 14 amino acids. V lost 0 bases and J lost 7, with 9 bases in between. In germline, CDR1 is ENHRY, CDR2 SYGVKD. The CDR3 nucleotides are TGTGCCATCAGTGAGTCGTCAGGATTTGAAAAACTGTTTTTT. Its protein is CAISESSGFEKLFF.

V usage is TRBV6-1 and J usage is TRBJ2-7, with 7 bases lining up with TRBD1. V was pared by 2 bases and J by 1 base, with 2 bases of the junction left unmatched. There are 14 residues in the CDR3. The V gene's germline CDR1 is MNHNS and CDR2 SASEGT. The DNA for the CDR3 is TGTGCCAGCAGTGAATGGGGACAGTCCTACGAGCAGTACTTC. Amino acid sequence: CASSEWGQSYEQYF.

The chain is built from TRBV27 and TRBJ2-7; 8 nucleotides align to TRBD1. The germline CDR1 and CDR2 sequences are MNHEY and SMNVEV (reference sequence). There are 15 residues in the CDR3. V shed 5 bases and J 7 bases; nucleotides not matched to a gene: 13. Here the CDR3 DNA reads TGTGCCAGCAGTCCCGGGACAGGAGAGAGATGGGAGCAGTACTTC. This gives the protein CASSPGTGERWEQYF.

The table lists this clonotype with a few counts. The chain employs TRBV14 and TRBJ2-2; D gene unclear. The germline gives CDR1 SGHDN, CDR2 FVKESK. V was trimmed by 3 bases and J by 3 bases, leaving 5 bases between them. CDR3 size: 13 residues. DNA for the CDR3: TGTGCCAGCAGCCAGCGGTACACCGGGGAGCTGTTTTTT. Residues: CASSQRYTGELFF.